The 28 T cell receptor beta chains below come from one sample, sequenced in a study of cytomegalovirus exposure and HLA in healthy donors. The PCR employed 60 Vbeta primers together with 13 Jbeta primers. TCRdb keeps only in-frame clones here, not all; method: immunoSEQ multiplex PCR. This sample has hundreds of thousands of clones, with 85% to 90% found just once. The sequenced sample was PBMCs. The receptor set was obtained from a woman between 18 and 29 years old in good health and CMV-seronegative.

The CDR3 protein is CASSLREEAFF. CDR3 coding DNA: TGTGCCAGCAGCCTCAGGGAAGAGGCCTTCTTT. V gene TRBV7-9 combines with J gene TRBJ1-1; maybe TRBD1 (5 bases). V lost 5 bases to trimming and J lost 14 bases, with 15 bases between them. The CDR3 covers 11 residues. The V gene's germline CDR1 is SEHNR and CDR2 FQNEAQ (reference sequence).

V gene TRBV7-9 combines with J gene TRBJ2-1; 7 bases match TRBD1. This CDR3 is built from 15 residues. V was clipped by 5 bases and J by 4 bases; unmatched bases: 8. CDR1 SEHNR and CDR2 FQNEAQ come from the germline V gene (reference sequence). CDR3 amino acids: CASSKRTGPYNEQFF. CDR3 DNA sequence: TGTGCCAGCAGCAAACGGACAGGACCATACAATGAGCAGTTCTTC.

The rearrangement uses TRBV29-1 and TRBJ1-1; D not certain. Germline lookup yields CDR1 SQVTM and CDR2 ANQGSEA. V lost 7 bases, J lost 4 bases, and 13 bases lay in between. This CDR3 is 12 amino acids long. The CDR3 nucleotides read TGCAGCGCAGATGACCGGGGCACTGAAGCTTTCTTT. The encoded protein is CSADDRGTEAFF.

V is TRBV27 and J is TRBJ2-1; D remains unclear. The CDR3 is 16 residues long. V dropped 1 base and J dropped 0 bases, with 10 bases sitting between them. Germline CDR1 reads MNHEY; CDR2 reads SMNVEV (reference sequence). The CDR3 DNA follows: TGTGCCAGCAGTTTATACAGCCTGAGCTCCTACAATGAGCAGTTCTTC. It yields the protein CASSLYSLSSYNEQFF.

The rearrangement links TRBV5-1 to TRBJ2-2; 8 positions match TRBD2. There are 14 residues in the CDR3. V gave up 3 bases and J gave up 6 bases; unmatched junction bases: 4. From germline, CDR1 is SGHRS and CDR2 YFSETQ. The chain's CDR3 is CASSSGLASGELFF. As DNA, the CDR3 is TGCGCCAGCAGCTCTGGACTAGCCTCCGGGGAGCTGTTTTTT.

The chain has TRBV29-1 and TRBJ2-1; D unresolved. CDR1 is SQVTM, CDR2 ANQGSEA, per germline. V lost 7 bases and J lost 7, with 11 bases in between. This CDR3 comprises 11 residues. CDR3 residues: CSASIGNEQFF. In nucleotides, the CDR3 is TGCAGCGCCTCAATCGGGAATGAGCAGTTCTTC.

The V and J genes are TRBV4-1 and TRBJ1-4, with D hard to call. Germline V CDR1 and CDR2: MGHRA, YSYEKL. V lost 1 base and J lost 8, with 14 bases in between. CDR3 length equals 15 residues. The CDR3 DNA reads as TGCGCCAGCAGCCAAGCCCCCGGGTTGTTCGAAAAACTGTTTTTT. Translating gives CASSQAPGLFEKLFF.

The chain joins TRBV27 to TRBJ2-7; possible D gene TRBD2, 6 bases. Trimming pared 4 bases from V and 3 bases from J, leaving 16 bases between. This CDR3 contains 15 residues. Germline V lookup: CDR1 MNHEY, CDR2 SMNVEV (reference sequence). The CDR3 sequence: CASSSPGLSVYEQYF. CDR3 DNA: TGTGCCAGCAGTTCTCCGGGACTCTCCGTCTACGAGCAGTACTTC.

V usage is TRBV7-2 and J usage is TRBJ2-3; D may be TRBD2 (5 bases). V shed 3 bases and J shed 0 bases, with 10 bases lying between them. The CDR3 spans 15 residues. Germline lookup yields CDR1 SGHTA and CDR2 FQGNSA. The CDR3 region has the DNA TGTGCCAGCAGCTTCGAGGGCTCGAGCACAGATACGCAGTATTTT. Protein: CASSFEGSSTDTQYF.

This rearrangement joins TRBV4-2 to TRBJ2-7, with a weak D call TRBD2 (6 bases). The germline V gene encodes CDR1 LGHNA and CDR2 YNFKEQ. There are 14 residues in the CDR3. V lost 2 bases and J lost 3, with 11 bases in between. The CDR3, as DNA: TGTGCCAGCAGCCAACAGACCGGGGGCTACGAGCAGTACTTC. This gives the protein CASSQQTGGYEQYF.

This sequence joins TRBV7-8 and TRBJ1-1; 7 bases agree with TRBD1. Germline assignment: CDR1 SGHVS and CDR2 FQNEAQ. The CDR3 covers 14 residues. V dropped 5 bases and J dropped 1; count of bases not matched to a gene: 4. Here the CDR3 reads CASSAYRGNTEAFF. CDR3 sequence (DNA): TGTGCCAGCAGCGCCTACAGGGGGAACACTGAAGCTTTCTTT.

The gene calls are TRBV27 and TRBJ1-2; 9 bases map to TRBD1. CDR1 MNHEY and CDR2 SMNVEV come from the germline V gene (reference sequence). There are 14 residues in the CDR3. Germline trimming cut 4 bases from V and 4 bases from J; bases unmatched to any gene: 4. CDR3 in DNA: TGTGCCAGCAGTTCCGGGACAGGGCGCTATGGCTACACCTTC. Its translation: CASSSGTGRYGYTF.

The chain uses TRBV7-2 and TRBJ2-1; maybe TRBD2 (7 bases). Germline CDR1 and CDR2: SGHTA and FQGNSA. Deletions cut 3 bases from V and 6 bases from J, with 15 bases between. The CDR3 extends over 15 amino acids. As DNA, the CDR3 is TGTGCCAGCAGCTTTAGGGGGGGGGCCTTCAATGAGCAGTTCTTC. It codes for CASSFRGGAFNEQFF.

The V and J genes are TRBV6-6 and TRBJ2-1, with 9 nucleotides matching TRBD1. The germline CDR1 and CDR2 sequences are MNHNY and SVGAGI (reference sequence). V was clipped by 6 bases and J by 6 bases; unmatched bases: 12. This CDR3 is 16 amino acids long. CDR3 amino acids: CASSPPARQGGNEQFF. CDR3 sequence (DNA): TGTGCCAGCAGCCCCCCCGCGAGACAGGGGGGCAATGAGCAGTTCTTC.

The rearrangement uses TRBV6-1 and TRBJ2-3, with TRBD2 identical over 10 bases. The trim removed 5 bases at V and 5 bases at J, leaving 4 bases unmatched. The CDR3 has 14 residues. Germline CDR1 MNHNS, CDR2 SASEGT. The CDR3 nucleotides are TGTGCCAGCAGTAGCGGGGGGGCAGGAGATACGCAGTATTTT. Translation: CASSSGGAGDTQYF.

The gene calls are TRBV11-2 and TRBJ2-2, with D unresolved. Looked up from germline, CDR1 is SGHAT and CDR2 is FQNNGV. V was shortened by 1 base and J by 4 bases, with 7 bases between the two germline ends. This CDR3 comprises 14 residues. The CDR3: CASSLVTATGELFF. The DNA for the CDR3 is TGTGCCAGCAGCTTAGTGACTGCCACCGGGGAGCTGTTTTTT.

This clone was counted once. CDR3 region: CASVTDRGLAFF. The CDR3, as DNA: TGTGCCAGCGTGACGGACAGGGGGTTGGCTTTCTTT. The chain combines TRBV6-1 with TRBJ1-1; 10 nucleotides line up with TRBD1. The CDR3 loop spans 12 amino acids. V lost 8 bases and J lost 11; bases outside the gene matches: 8. Per the germline V gene, CDR1 is MNHNS and CDR2 is SASEGT.

This chain links TRBV29-1 with TRBJ2-1, with D possibly matching TRBD1 (10 bases). Germline loops: CDR1 SQVTM, CDR2 ANQGSEA. The germline V and J ends were trimmed by 4 bases and 1 base, with 23 bases remaining between them. This CDR3 is built from 18 residues. This CDR3 is CSVAGTGDAGGSYNEQFF. Written as DNA, the CDR3 is TGCAGCGTTGCCGGGACAGGGGATGCGGGGGGGTCCTACAATGAGCAGTTCTTC.

This sequence joins TRBV7-2 and TRBJ1-1; D is possibly TRBD1 (6 bases). Germline loops: CDR1 SGHTA, CDR2 FQGNSA. V lost 2 bases and J lost 6, with 19 bases in between. The CDR3 loop spans 16 amino acids. In DNA, the CDR3 is TGTGCCAGCAGCTTAAACGTGCGCGCGGGGGCGTCTGAAGCTTTCTTT. This gives the protein CASSLNVRAGASEAFF.

This clone came up once. CDR3 sequence: CASLSGSYNEQFF. CDR3 sequence (DNA): TGTGCCAGCCTTAGCGGCTCCTACAATGAGCAGTTCTTC. The rearrangement links TRBV6-1 to TRBJ2-1, with a possible D match to TRBD2 (6 bases). V gave up 8 bases and J gave up 0 bases, with 8 bases separating them. The CDR3 totals 13 residues. Germline values: CDR1 MNHNS, CDR2 SASEGT.

V is TRBV5-4 and J is TRBJ1-2; the D gene is possibly TRBD1 (5 bases). CDR1 SGHNT and CDR2 YYREEE come from the germline V gene (reference sequence). With 0 bases removed from V and 8 bases from J, the gap between germline ends came to 11 bases. The CDR3 sequence is 13 residues long. Here the CDR3 DNA reads TGTGCCAGCAGCTTGGGGGGCGCGTCCGGCTACACCTTC. This gives the protein CASSLGGASGYTF. Complete variable domain (other parts from reference TRBV5-4 and TRBJ1-2): ETGVTQSPTHLIKTRGQQVTLRCSSQSGHNTVSWYQQALGQGPQFIFQYYREEENGRGNFPPRFSGLQFPNYSSELNVNALELDDSALYLCASSLGGASGYTFGSGTRLTVV.

This rearrangement joins TRBV7-2 to TRBJ2-5; D is possibly TRBD2 (6 bases). The last part of the DNA fits TRBJ2-7 better; the J call may be wrong. The germline V gene encodes CDR1 SGHTA and CDR2 FQGNSA. This CDR3 comprises 14 residues. This chain's CDR3 is CASSLSSRGYEQYF. CDR3 coding DNA: TGTGCCAGCAGCTTATCGTCCCGGGGGTACGAGCAGTACTTC.

The V call is TRBV7-6, the J call TRBJ1-1, with 11 positions matching TRBD1. Trimming took 5 bases from V and 1 from J; bases not matched to a gene: 12. The CDR3 has 18 amino acids. The germline gives CDR1 SGHVS, CDR2 FNYEAQ. For the CDR3, the DNA is TGTGCCAGCAGCCTGCGGGACAGGGGGAGTCATAGGAACACTGAAGCTTTCTTT. Its protein is CASSLRDRGSHRNTEAFF. Filled out from reference TRBV7-6 and TRBJ1-1, the complete variable domain reads GAGVSQSPRYKVTKRGQDVALRCDPISGHVSLYWYRQALGQGPEFLTYFNYEAQQDKSGLPNDRFSAERPEGSISTLTIQRTEQRDSAMYRCASSLRDRGSHRNTEAFFGQGTRLTVV.

The rearrangement uses TRBV6-1 and TRBJ2-1, with D tentatively TRBD2 (5 bases). V was cut by 7 bases and J by 9 bases, with 16 bases left in between. CDR1 and CDR2 (germline): MNHNS, SASEGT. The CDR3 has 13 amino acids. The CDR3: CASNRTPAGEQFF. For the CDR3, the DNA is TGTGCCAGCAACCGAACCCCGGCGGGTGAGCAGTTCTTC.

The chain carries TRBV9 and TRBJ2-7; possibly TRBD2 for D (8 bases). The CDR3 contains 16 residues. The germline V gene has CDR1 SGDLS and CDR2 YYNGEE. V was trimmed by 3 bases and J by 3 bases, leaving 19 bases between them. CDR3: CASSAGGGTAFYEQYF. The CDR3, as DNA: TGTGCCAGCAGCGCCGGGGGGGGGACAGCTTTCTACGAGCAGTACTTC.

CDR3 sequence (DNA): TGTGCCAGCAGTGAGGCGGTCACCTCGAACACTGAAGCTTTCTTT. Protein product: CASSEAVTSNTEAFF. The chain joins TRBV2 to TRBJ1-1; D is undetermined. CDR3 size: 15 residues. In germline, CDR1 is SNHLY, CDR2 FYNNEI. V lost 3 bases and J 1 base, leaving 12 bases between the germline ends.

This chain joins TRBV5-1 and TRBJ2-2, with D perhaps TRBD1 (5 bases). Trimming shortened V by 5 bases and J by 1 base, and 15 bases separated the two germline ends. Germline values: CDR1 SGHRS, CDR2 YFSETQ. The CDR3 covers 16 residues. As DNA, the CDR3 is TGCGCCAGCAGTAGTGCAGGGTTGGGGAACACCGGGGAGCTGTTTTTT. Translated: CASSSAGLGNTGELFF.

The rearrangement uses TRBV7-8 and TRBJ1-5; 7 bases map to TRBD1. The CDR3 runs to 17 residues. The ends lost 5 bases at V and 8 bases at J; junction bases unmatched: 18. Germline-derived CDR1 and CDR2 are SGHVS and FQNEAQ. The CDR3 reads CASSPDRDLLKRKPQHF. DNA for the CDR3: TGTGCCAGCAGCCCCGACAGGGATCTCCTCAAGCGTAAGCCCCAGCATTTT.